This T cell receptor beta chain was observed in a study of T cell responses to AZD1222 COVID-19 vaccine. Study conclusions and caveats: Across spike, vaccine-associated CD4 TCRs were found, dominant at 160-218 and 743-854. Vaccination with two AZD1222 doses was followed by a rise in Spike-specific TCR breadth and depth. A reported finding is that nearly half of spike-specific TCRs target unmutated variant regions.

Concerning this clone: Its antigen is as yet unknown.

Samples with a second dose at about 4 or about 12 weeks were pooled together. Generated by immunoSEQ multiplex PCR, the TCRdb table keeps only in-frame clones and is missing some. The sample consists of about 69,000 clones, about four fifths of them appearing once. The germline gives CDR1 MDHEN, CDR2 SYDVKM. V was clipped by 6 bases and J by 1 base, with 18 bases between them. The CDR3 covers 16 residues. This receptor was obtained from an adult who received the AZD1222 COVID-19 vaccine. Material: peripheral blood, obtained 28 days after the second AZD1222 dose. V is TRBV28 and J is TRBJ1-1; D is unresolved. In DNA form, the CDR3 reads TGTGCCAGCAGATATGGCGGGTCCTGGGGGAACACTGAAGCTTTCTTT. Translating gives CASRYGGSWGNTEAFF.